The entry below describes one T cell receptor beta chain. Its antigen is not known. CDR1 is MGHRA, CDR2 YSYEKL, per germline. Deletions cut 1 base from V and 8 bases from J, with 9 bases between. There are 13 residues in the CDR3. Method: immunoSEQ multiplex PCR; TCRdb's copy keeps in-frame clones and lacks some. The profile shows around 29,000 clones, more than 85% of them singletons. The sample is drawn from a study of T cells in localized non-small cell lung cancer. Study-level findings and limits: In adjacent lung appeared a median around 62 of the top 100 tumor clones. Longer overall survival was seen with higher T cell density measured in blood.

This material consisted of peripheral blood, taken before any cancer treatment. This receptor was identified in a female donor over 55 with stage I lung adenocarcinoma. The chain joins TRBV4-1 to TRBJ2-1; D is ambiguous. CDR3 sequence: CASSQARVDEQFF. In DNA form, the CDR3 reads TGCGCCAGCAGCCAAGCGAGAGTCGATGAGCAGTTCTTC.